This TCR beta chain was obtained from a study of T cell responses to AZD1222 COVID-19 vaccine. Germline values: CDR1 LNHDA, CDR2 SQIVND (reference sequence). The V end lost 5 bases, the J end lost 4 bases, and 19 bases lay between the germline ends. The length of the CDR3 is 16 residues. Findings and caveats of the study: Only six or seven AZD1222 recipients were seropositive at baseline. The study found vaccine-associated CD4 TCRs spanning spike, dominant at 160-218 and 743-854. Repertoires were obtained only post-peak T cell response. Unmutated regions of variants are reportedly targeted by nearly half of spike-specific TCRs.

Assay used: immunoSEQ multiplex PCR; TCRdb lists only in-frame clones, some missing. In the table there are approximately 70,000 clones, approximately 80% of which are singletons. On this clone itself: Its specificity is unknown.

The V call is TRBV19, the J call TRBJ2-3; D is perhaps TRBD2 (5 bases). The TCR comes from an adult in good health. Source: peripheral blood, taken on day 0 of AZD1222 vaccination. DNA of the CDR3: TGTGCCAGTAGTCTCCAACTCCGGACTCCTCCAGATACGCAGTATTTT. Translation: CASSLQLRTPPDTQYF. The full variable domain, rest sourced from reference TRBV19 and TRBJ2-3, is DGGITQSPKYLFRKEGQNVTLSCEQNLNHDAMYWYRQDPGQGLRLIYYSQIVNDFQKGDIAEGYSVSREKKESFPLTVTSAQKNPTAFYLCASSLQLRTPPDTQYFGPGTRLTVL.